This TCR beta chain is drawn from a study of shared clonotypes between healthy human individuals. Overall study results and limits: What naive subsets generally showed was a larger estimated richness than memory subsets showed. Few donors restricted represented genetic and exposure-history diversity.

It was roughly 210 ng DNA, approximately 28,000 T cell genomes, that sorted-subset replicate PCRs used. Repertoires were generated with immunoSEQ multiplex PCR, while TCRdb's copy carries only in-frame clones and drops some. Seen here are approximately 640,000 clones, roughly 87% observed once, and the top ten hold approximately 35%. Points on this clone: What it binds is not known.

The study drew all its donors from Caucasian adults living in Nashville, Tennessee. The receptor comes from a man between 18 and 29 years old in good health. Some clones in this sample may be carry-over from other donors' samples. The sample consisted of memory CD8+ T cells from PBMCs. Indicated subset: CD45RO+ cells pooled with CCR7-negative TemRA cells.

The CDR3 here is CASSQSVGAFF. CDR3 DNA sequence: TGTGCCAGCAGCCAAAGTGTTGGGGCTTTCTTT. The chain recombines TRBV16 with TRBJ1-1; D call uncertain. The length of the CDR3 is 11 residues. Germline CDR1 reads KGHSY; CDR2 reads FQNENV. With 2 bases removed from V and 11 bases from J, the gap between germline ends came to 9 bases.